These T cell receptor beta chains were read from a single sample in a study of CXCR3-negative and CXCR3-positive naive CD8 T cells. TCRdb re-analyzed the 5' RACE reads; it lists each CDR3 protein once, without DNA. The sample has 120,000 to 150,000 distinct CDR3 sequences. Sequenced sample: naive CXCR3+ CD8+ T cells from blood. These receptors all come from a human donor in good health. Some clones in this sample may be carry-over from other donors' samples. Both conserved end residues are part of each CDR3.

TRBJ1-2,TRBV9,CASSPPPGQGRYGYTF
TRBJ2-3,TRBV10-3,CAISTRGTDTQYF
TRBJ2-7,TRBV29-1,CSVSSGQGVIYEQYF
TRBJ1-4,TRBV12-3/TRBV12-4,CASSITHRGPANEKLFF
TRBJ2-1,TRBV5-1,CASRDGPDETYNEQFF
TRBJ2-7,TRBV10-3,CAISGTGTSGVYEQYF
TRBJ1-5,TRBV4-3,CASSQDASGFYSNQPQHF
TRBJ1-1,TRBV5-1,CASSKGQGAATEAFF
TRBJ2-5,TRBV29-1,CSVEDLAGGPETQYF
TRBJ2-7,TRBV29-1,CSVEGGGRDEQYF
TRBJ2-5,TRBV29-1,CSVETSGGVRETQYF
TRBJ2-1,TRBV29-1,CSVEGVAGGSAGSYNEQFF
TRBJ2-7,TRBV12-3/TRBV12-4,CASSSPVSSYEQYF
TRBJ2-1,TRBV7-9,CASSRILAGELDEQFF
TRBJ1-1,TRBV9,CASSVADRGNTEAFF
TRBJ1-1,TRBV7-8,CASGPDRVNTEAFF
TRBJ2-1,TRBV11-3,CASSARILSSYNEQFF
TRBJ1-1,TRBV7-3,CASSSSVQGRNTEAFF
TRBJ2-7,TRBV6-1,CASSEPQALLAYEQYF
TRBJ2-7,TRBV20-1,CSARGPDRGFSYEQYF
TRBJ2-7,TRBV7-6,CASSLGDMNSYEQYF
TRBJ2-7,TRBV7-8,CASAPRGLGYEQYF
TRBJ2-1,TRBV7-3,CASSPGTTIYNEQFF
TRBJ2-7,TRBV5-1,CASSDWPGGTSGRACCEQYF
TRBJ2-1,TRBV6-2/TRBV6-3,CASSPPGSSSYNEQFF
TRBJ1-5,TRBV25-1,CASSDRGNQPQHF
TRBJ2-5,TRBV29-1,CSVEGEQETQYF
TRBJ2-7,TRBV20-1,CSARPRLPAYEQYF
TRBJ1-1,TRBV5-1,CASSLGPLGAAEAFF
TRBJ1-2,TRBV12-3/TRBV12-4,CASSDGQLYGYTF
TRBJ1-1,TRBV29-1,CSGTGTGDSEAFF
TRBJ2-7,TRBV4-1,CASSQTLNYEQYF
TRBJ2-3,TRBV18,CASSPVPGTTSTDTQYF
TRBJ2-3,TRBV20-1,CSARDGRSADTQYF
TRBJ1-6,TRBV12-3/TRBV12-4,CASRTGFGSSPLHF
TRBJ2-7,TRBV5-1,CASSLGQGLPYEQYF
TRBJ1-1,TRBV13,CASSSSPGSGTEAFF
TRBJ1-2,TRBV7-9,CASSLNYNYGYTF
TRBJ2-1,TRBV9,CASSARGVEQFF
TRBJ1-2,TRBV9,CASSVGVTSYGYTF
TRBJ2-7,TRBV28,CASSLAPEAGGSYEQYF
TRBJ2-2,TRBV9,CASSGRTGNTGELFF
TRBJ2-6,TRBV6-5,CASSYGQSGANVLTF
TRBJ2-1,TRBV11-3,CASSLVGLAVEQFF
TRBJ1-1,TRBV12-5,CASGWSENTEAFF
TRBJ2-7,TRBV6-5,CAAGAGGTYEQYF
TRBJ2-3,TRBV7-8,CASSLESQGEKTDTQYF
TRBJ2-7,TRBV5-1,CASSLEPGHLYEQYF
TRBJ1-5,TRBV7-2,CASSLGTGMGNQPQHF
TRBJ2-2,TRBV29-1,CSVVVPPGELFF
TRBJ2-1,TRBV4-2,CASSQEPGGPSYNEQFF
TRBJ2-1,TRBV19,CASSVSVWNEQFF
TRBJ2-5,TRBV7-9,CASSEGLAAETQYF
TRBJ2-7,TRBV4-1,CASSQEDRIPYEQYF